Here is one T cell receptor beta chain with its context. These data are taken from a study of shared clonotypes between healthy human individuals. The table came from immunoSEQ multiplex PCR; TCRdb's copy has only in-frame clones and leaves some out. The table has about 1.1 million clones, approximately 75% seen once; the top ten hold roughly 0.9%. This TCR derives from a man younger than 35 in good health. Some clones in this sample may be carry-over from other donors' samples. The material sequenced was memory CD4+ T cells from PBMCs. Subset of the sample: CD45RA-negative fraction.

CDR3 residues: CASSDQDQETQYF. The CDR3 nucleotides are TGTGCCAGCAGTGATCAGGACCAAGAGACCCAGTACTTC. The chain uses TRBV2 and TRBJ2-5; D not certain. The CDR3 totals 13 residues. The germline V and J ends were trimmed by 3 bases and 0 bases, with 5 bases remaining between them. Germline assignment: CDR1 SNHLY and CDR2 FYNNEI. The complete variable domain, with remaining parts taken from reference TRBV2 and TRBJ2-5, reads EPEVTQTPSHQVTQMGQEVILRCVPISNHLYFYWYRQILGQKVEFLVSFYNNEISEKSEIFDDQFSVERPDGSNFTLKIRSTKLEDSAMYFCASSDQDQETQYFGPGTRLLVL.